Below, one T cell receptor (beta chain) is given with its context. No antigen is known for it. Here immunoSEQ multiplex PCR was the method, and the copy in TCRdb shows in-frame clones only, minus some. Counted here are 2.3 million or so clones, just over 90% occurring once; the ten biggest clones make up 0.39%. This CDR3 is 15 amino acids long. Per the germline V gene, CDR1 is SNHLY and CDR2 is FYNNEI. The junction had 4 bases not matched to a gene; V was cut back by 5 bases and J by 0 bases. This specimen comes from a study of shared clonotypes between healthy human individuals. Study-level information: The cohort comprised two women and a few men. Their ages spanned 18 to 49 years. The study, taken as a whole, reports: There were few donors, and this limited the genetic and exposure-history diversity represented.

The TCR comes from a man in his late teens or twenties in good health. Some clones in this sample may be carry-over from other donors' samples. The chain has TRBV2 and TRBJ1-5; 7 positions match TRBD1. The sequencing input was naive CD4+ T cells from PBMCs. The subset was: CD45RA+ positively selected. CDR3 region: CASSRDRASNQPQHF. Written as DNA, the CDR3 is TGTGCCAGCAGTCGGGACAGAGCTAGCAATCAGCCCCAGCATTTT.